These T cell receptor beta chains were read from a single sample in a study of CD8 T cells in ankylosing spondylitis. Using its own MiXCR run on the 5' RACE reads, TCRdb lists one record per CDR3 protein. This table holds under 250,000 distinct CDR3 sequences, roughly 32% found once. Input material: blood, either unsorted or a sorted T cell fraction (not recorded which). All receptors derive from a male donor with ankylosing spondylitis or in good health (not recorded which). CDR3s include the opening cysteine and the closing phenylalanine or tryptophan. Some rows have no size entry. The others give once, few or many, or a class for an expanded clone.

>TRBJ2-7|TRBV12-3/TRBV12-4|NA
CASGLGASGGEQYF
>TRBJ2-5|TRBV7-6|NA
CASSLARVAGLETQYF
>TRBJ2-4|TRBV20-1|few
CSARGGSVKNIQYF
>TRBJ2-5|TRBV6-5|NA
CASSYFGSETQYF
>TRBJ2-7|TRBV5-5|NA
CASSQGQEIYEQYF
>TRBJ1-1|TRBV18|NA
CASSPCHAMNTEAFF
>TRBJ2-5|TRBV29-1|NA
CSVDGEQGPETQYF
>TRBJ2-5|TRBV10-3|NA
CAISSATSGGLETQYF
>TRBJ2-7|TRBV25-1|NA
CASSPGEIYEQYF
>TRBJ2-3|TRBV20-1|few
CSARDLVAPTSTDTQYF
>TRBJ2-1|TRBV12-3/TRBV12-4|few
CASSPDRQWGFF
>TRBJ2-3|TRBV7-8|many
CASSLAGDPADTQYF
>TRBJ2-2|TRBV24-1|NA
CATSDLGQGAYTGELFF
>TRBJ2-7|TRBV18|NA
CATDAGDYEQYF
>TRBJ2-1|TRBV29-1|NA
CSVEPLMIFYNEQFF
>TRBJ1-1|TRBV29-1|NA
CSVDRGTDEAFF
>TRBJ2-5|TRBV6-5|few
CASSYNDSQETQYF
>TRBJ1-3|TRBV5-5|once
CASSNPGTRNTIYF
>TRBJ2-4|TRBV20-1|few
CSARDPGGSKNIQYF
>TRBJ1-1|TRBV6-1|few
CASSQQANTEAFF
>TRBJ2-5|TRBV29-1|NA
CSVPASRVQETQYF
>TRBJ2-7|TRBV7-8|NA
CASSSDRGRNEQYF
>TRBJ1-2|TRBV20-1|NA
CSARRGQGGYTF
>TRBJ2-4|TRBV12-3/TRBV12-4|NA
CASSEQGRNIQYF
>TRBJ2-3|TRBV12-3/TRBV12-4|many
CASSFLDTQYF
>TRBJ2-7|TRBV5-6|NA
CASRQGGHNYEQYF
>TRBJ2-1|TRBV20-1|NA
CSARWEYNEQFF
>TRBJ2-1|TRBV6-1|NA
CASSGLGGIAGGPISYNEQFF
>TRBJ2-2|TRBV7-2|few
CASRLGQNTGELFF
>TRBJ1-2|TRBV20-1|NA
CSAAEGLNYGYTF
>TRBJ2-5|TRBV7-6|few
CASSKTSRLETQYF